Shown below are 7 T cell receptor beta chains from a single sample sequenced in a study of T cell responses to AZD1222 COVID-19 vaccine. Only in-frame clones appear in the TCRdb table, and some are missing; sequencing was by immunoSEQ multiplex PCR. The repertoire holds roughly 95,000 clones, with about 93% as singletons. Sequenced here: peripheral blood, sampled 28 days after the second AZD1222 dose. The receptors derive from an adult who received the AZD1222 COVID-19 vaccine.

This chain joins TRBV5-1 and TRBJ2-1; 8 bases line up with TRBD2. This CDR3 is 14 amino acids long. CDR1 is SGHRS, CDR2 YFSETQ, per germline. The V and J ends lost 3 bases and 10 bases, in that order; junction bases with no gene match: 9. CDR3 nucleotides: TGCGCCAGCAGCTCCGGCGGGGGGTCGTCGGAGCAGTTCTTC. This translates into CASSSGGGSSEQFF.

Here the CDR3 DNA reads TGTGCCAGCAGTAAAAGGCGCCGGGAGCTGTTTTTT. Its translation is CASSKRRRELFF. J is TRBJ2-2 and V is TRBV6-5, with D unclear. Germline lookup yields CDR1 MNHEY and CDR2 SVGAGI. Between the trimmed V and J ends, which lost 5 bases and 9 bases, there was a span of 10 bases. This CDR3 region has 12 residues.

The rearrangement links TRBV2 to TRBJ1-4; the D is unclear. V dropped 6 bases and J dropped 4 bases, with 9 bases sitting between them. This CDR3 contains 13 residues. Germline-derived CDR1 and CDR2 are SNHLY and FYNNEI. This CDR3 is CASRDGFNEKLFF. The CDR3 bases are TGTGCCAGCAGGGACGGATTTAATGAAAAACTGTTTTTT. Drawing the rest from reference TRBV2 and TRBJ1-4, the complete variable domain is EPEVTQTPSHQVTQMGQEVILRCVPISNHLYFYWYRQILGQKVEFLVSFYNNEISEKSEIFDDQFSVERPDGSNFTLKIRSTKLEDSAMYFCASRDGFNEKLFFGSGTQLSVL.

The V and J genes are TRBV2 and TRBJ1-1, with 7 nucleotides matching TRBD1. The CDR3 covers 15 residues. Losses at the gene ends were 7 bases for V and 6 bases for J; bases not matched to a gene: 14. The V gene's germline CDR1 is SNHLY and CDR2 FYNNEI. The chain's CDR3 is CASTRTQGVNAEAFF. In DNA, the CDR3 is TGTGCCAGCACTCGAACCCAGGGGGTTAATGCTGAAGCTTTCTTT.

The genes are TRBV2 and TRBJ2-1; no reliable D call. V lost 4 bases and J lost 6, with 7 bases in between. The length of the CDR3 is 12 residues. Per the germline V gene, CDR1 is SNHLY and CDR2 is FYNNEI. In nucleotides, the CDR3 is TGTGCCAGCAGTGTCCGTCTCAATGAGCAGTTCTTC. This sequence encodes CASSVRLNEQFF.

This clone turned up a few times. This chain uses TRBV19 with TRBJ2-2, with a weak D call TRBD1 (5 bases). Trimming took 1 base from V and 4 from J, leaving 10 bases between them. CDR1 is LNHDA and CDR2 is SQIVND in the germline V gene (reference sequence). The CDR3 is 15 amino acids. The CDR3 DNA follows: TGTGCCAGTAGTATAGCCGCAGGGTCCACCGGGGAGCTGTTTTTT. Translating it yields CASSIAAGSTGELFF.

The gene calls are TRBV12-3 or TRBV12-4 and TRBJ1-3; no firm D call. This CDR3 has 13 residues. With 7 bases removed from V and 3 bases from J, the gap between germline ends came to 10 bases. CDR3: CASTHLGGNTIYF. CDR3 nucleotides: TGTGCCAGCACTCATTTGGGTGGAAACACCATATATTTT.